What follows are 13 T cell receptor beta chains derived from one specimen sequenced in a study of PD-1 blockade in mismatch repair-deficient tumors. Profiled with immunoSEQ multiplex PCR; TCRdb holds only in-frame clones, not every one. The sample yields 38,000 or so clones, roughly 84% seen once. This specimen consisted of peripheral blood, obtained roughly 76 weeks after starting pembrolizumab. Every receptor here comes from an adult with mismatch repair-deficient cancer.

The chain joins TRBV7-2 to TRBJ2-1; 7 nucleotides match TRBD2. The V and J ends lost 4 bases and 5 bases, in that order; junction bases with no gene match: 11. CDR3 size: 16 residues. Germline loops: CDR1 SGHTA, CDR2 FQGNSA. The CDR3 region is CASSSRVAGSNNEQFF. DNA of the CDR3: TGTGCCAGCAGCTCCCGGGTAGCGGGTTCCAACAATGAGCAGTTCTTC.

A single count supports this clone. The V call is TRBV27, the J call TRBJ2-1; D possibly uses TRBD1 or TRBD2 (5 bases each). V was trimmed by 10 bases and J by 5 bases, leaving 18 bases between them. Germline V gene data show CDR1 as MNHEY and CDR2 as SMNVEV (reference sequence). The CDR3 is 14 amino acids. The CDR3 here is CAKWGSTRDNEQFF. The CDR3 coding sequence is TGTGCCAAATGGGGGAGTACAAGGGACAATGAGCAGTTCTTC.

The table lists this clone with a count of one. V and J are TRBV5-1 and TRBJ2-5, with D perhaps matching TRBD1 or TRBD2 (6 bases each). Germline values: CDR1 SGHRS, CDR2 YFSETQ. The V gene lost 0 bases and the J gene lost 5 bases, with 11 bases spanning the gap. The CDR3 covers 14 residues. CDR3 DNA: TGCGCCAGCAGCTTGGCTGGGGGGCAGGAGACCCAGTACTTC. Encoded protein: CASSLAGGQETQYF.

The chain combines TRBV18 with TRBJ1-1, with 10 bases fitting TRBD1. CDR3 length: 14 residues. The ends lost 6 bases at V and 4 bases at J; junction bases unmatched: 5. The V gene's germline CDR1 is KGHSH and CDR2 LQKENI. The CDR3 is CASSGQGVFTEAFF. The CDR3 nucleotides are TGTGCCAGCTCCGGACAGGGGGTTTTCACTGAAGCTTTCTTT.

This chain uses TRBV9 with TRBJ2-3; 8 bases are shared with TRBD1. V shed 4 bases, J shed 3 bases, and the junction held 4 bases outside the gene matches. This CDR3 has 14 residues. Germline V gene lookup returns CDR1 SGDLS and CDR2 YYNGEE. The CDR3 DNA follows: TGTGCCAGCAGCCCGTGGACAGGGACAGATACGCAGTATTTT. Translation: CASSPWTGTDTQYF.

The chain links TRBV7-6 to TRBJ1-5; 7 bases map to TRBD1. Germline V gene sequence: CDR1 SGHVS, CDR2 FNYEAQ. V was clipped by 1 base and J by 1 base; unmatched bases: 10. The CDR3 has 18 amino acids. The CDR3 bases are TGTGCCAGCAGCTTAGTCCCGCAGGGGGAGGCGAGCAATCAGCCCCAGCATTTT. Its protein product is CASSLVPQGEASNQPQHF.

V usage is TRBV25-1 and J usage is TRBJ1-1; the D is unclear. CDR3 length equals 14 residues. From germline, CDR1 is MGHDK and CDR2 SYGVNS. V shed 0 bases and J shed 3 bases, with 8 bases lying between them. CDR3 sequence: CASSEYNLDTEAFF. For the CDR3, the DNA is TGTGCCAGCAGTGAATATAATCTTGACACTGAAGCTTTCTTT.

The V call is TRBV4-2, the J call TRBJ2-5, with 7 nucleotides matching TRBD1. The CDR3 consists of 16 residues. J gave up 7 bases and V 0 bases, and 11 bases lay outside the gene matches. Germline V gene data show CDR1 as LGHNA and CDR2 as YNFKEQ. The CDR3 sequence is CASSQDPRQGRGTQYF. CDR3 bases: TGTGCCAGCAGCCAAGATCCCCGACAGGGTAGAGGGACCCAGTACTTC.

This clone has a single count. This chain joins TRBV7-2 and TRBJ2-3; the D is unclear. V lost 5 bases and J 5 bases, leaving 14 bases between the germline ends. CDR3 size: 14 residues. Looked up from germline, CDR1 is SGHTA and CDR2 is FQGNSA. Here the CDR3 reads CASSRPIVRDTQYF. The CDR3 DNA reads TGTGCCAGCAGCCGTCCGATAGTGAGAGATACGCAGTATTTT.

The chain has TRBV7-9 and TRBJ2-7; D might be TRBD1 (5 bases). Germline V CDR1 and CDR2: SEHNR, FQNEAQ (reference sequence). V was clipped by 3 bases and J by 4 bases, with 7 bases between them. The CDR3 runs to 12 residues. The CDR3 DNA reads TGTGCCAGCAGCTTCGACAGTTACGAGCAGTACTTC. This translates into CASSFDSYEQYF.

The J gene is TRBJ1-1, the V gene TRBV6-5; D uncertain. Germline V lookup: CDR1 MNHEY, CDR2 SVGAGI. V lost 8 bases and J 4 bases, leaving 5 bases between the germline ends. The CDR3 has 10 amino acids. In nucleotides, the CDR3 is TGTGCCAGCGGCCGCACTGAAGCTTTCTTT. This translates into CASGRTEAFF.

This CDR3 reads CASSEHYGRGADTQYF. DNA for the CDR3: TGTGCCAGCAGTGAACACTACGGGAGAGGAGCAGATACGCAGTATTTT. The gene calls are TRBV6-1 and TRBJ2-3, with D maybe TRBD2 (6 bases). There are 16 residues in the CDR3. V was clipped by 2 bases and J by 4 bases, with 16 bases between them. The germline gives CDR1 MNHNS, CDR2 SASEGT.

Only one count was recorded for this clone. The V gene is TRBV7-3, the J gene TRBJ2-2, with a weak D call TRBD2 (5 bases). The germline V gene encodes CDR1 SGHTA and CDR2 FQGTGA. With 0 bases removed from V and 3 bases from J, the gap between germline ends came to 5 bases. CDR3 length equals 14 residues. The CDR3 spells CASSLTRDTGELFF. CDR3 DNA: TGTGCCAGCAGCTTAACGCGGGACACCGGGGAGCTGTTTTTT. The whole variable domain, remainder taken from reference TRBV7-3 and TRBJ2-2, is GAGVSQTPSNKVTEKGKYVELRCDPISGHTALYWYRQSLGQGPEFLIYFQGTGAADDSGLPNDRFFAVRPEGSVSTLKIQRTERGDSAVYLCASSLTRDTGELFFGEGSRLTVL.